The 2 T cell receptor beta chains below all came from one sample that was sequenced in a study of CD8 T cells in ankylosing spondylitis. A single record per CDR3 protein comes from TCRdb applying MiXCR to the 5' RACE reads. The sample holds approximately 250,000 distinct CDR3 sequences, 20% to 30% seen once. Material: blood, either unsorted or a sorted T cell fraction (not recorded which). These receptor sequences come from a male donor with ankylosing spondylitis or in good health (not recorded which).

This clonotype has a handful of counts. The chain employs TRBV20-1 and TRBJ2-5; 8 nucleotides agree with TRBD2. This CDR3 region has 13 residues. The germline gives CDR1 DFQATT, CDR2 SNEGSKA (reference sequence). Germline trimming cut 4 bases from V and 0 bases from J; bases unmatched to any gene: 1. CDR3 amino acids: CSANSGDQETQYF. In DNA form, the CDR3 reads TGCAGTGCTAATAGCGGGGACCAAGAGACCCAGTACTTC.

The chain carries TRBV10-3 and TRBJ2-7; no definite D call. CDR1 and CDR2 from the germline V gene are ENHRY and SYGVKD. This CDR3 spans 15 amino acids. V was pared by 0 bases and J by 1 base, with 10 bases between. The DNA for the CDR3 is TGTGCCATCAGTGAGTCGTCAGGCAAATCCTACGAGCAGTACTTC. It is translated as CAISESSGKSYEQYF.